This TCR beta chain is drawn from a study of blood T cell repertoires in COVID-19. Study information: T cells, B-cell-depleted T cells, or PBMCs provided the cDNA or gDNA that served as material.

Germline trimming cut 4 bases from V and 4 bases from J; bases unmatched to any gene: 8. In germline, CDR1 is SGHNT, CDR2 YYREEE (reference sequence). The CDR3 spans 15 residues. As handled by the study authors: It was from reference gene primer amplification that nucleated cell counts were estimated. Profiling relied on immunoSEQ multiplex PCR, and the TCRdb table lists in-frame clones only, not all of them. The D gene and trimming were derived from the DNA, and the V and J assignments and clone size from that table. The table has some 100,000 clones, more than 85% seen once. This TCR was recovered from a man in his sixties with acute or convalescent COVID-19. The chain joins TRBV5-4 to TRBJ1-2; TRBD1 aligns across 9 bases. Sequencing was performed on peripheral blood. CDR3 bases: TGTGCCAGCAGCCCTGGACAGGGGAGGATCTATGGCTACACCTTC. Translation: CASSPGQGRIYGYTF.